This T cell receptor beta chain was retrieved from a study of T cell responses to AZD1222 COVID-19 vaccine. This CDR3 region has 13 residues. V lost 7 bases, J lost 1 base, and 2 bases stayed unmatched. Sequencing used immunoSEQ multiplex PCR; TCRdb keeps in-frame clones, though not all of them. The sample records under 200,000 clones, 85% to 95% being singletons. The chain uses TRBV12-3 or TRBV12-4 and TRBJ2-5; 8 nucleotides align to TRBD1. The sequence came from an adult in good health. The sequencing used peripheral blood, collected on day 0 of AZD1222 vaccination. CDR3 loop: CASKGQGQETQYF. CDR3 bases: TGTGCCAGCAAAGGACAGGGCCAAGAGACCCAGTACTTC.